One and the same sample provided the 9 T cell receptor beta chains below, sequenced in a study of shared clonotypes between healthy human individuals. Sequenced by immunoSEQ multiplex PCR; TCRdb stores in-frame clones only, minus some. The sample includes approximately 1,500,000 clones, roughly 96% of them seen just once. Specimen: naive CD4+ T cells sorted from blood. Subset defined: CD45RA+ positively selected. These receptors were taken from a young man in good health.

The J gene is TRBJ2-7, the V gene TRBV29-1, with 12 positions matching TRBD2. Losses at the gene ends were 4 bases for V and 5 bases for J; bases not matched to a gene: 9. Germline V CDR1 and CDR2: SQVTM, ANQGSEA. This CDR3 spans 15 amino acids. CDR3 nucleotides: TGCAGCGTTGGCCTGCGACTAGCGGGAGACCACGAGCAGTACTTC. This encodes CSVGLRLAGDHEQYF.

This chain joins TRBV19 and TRBJ2-2; 9 nucleotides agree with TRBD1. Germline loops: CDR1 LNHDA, CDR2 SQIVND (reference sequence). The CDR3 spans 16 residues. V lost 7 bases to trimming and J lost 2 bases; unmatched junction nucleotides: 8. The CDR3 DNA sequence: TGTGCCAGTACCCTCGTGACAGGGGGAAACACCGGGGAGCTGTTTTTT. Amino acid sequence: CASTLVTGGNTGELFF.

This chain uses TRBV20-1 with TRBJ2-7; D unclear. Germline CDR1 DFQATT, CDR2 SNEGSKA (reference sequence). The CDR3 is 11 residues long. V lost 2 bases, J lost 9 bases, and 11 bases lay in between. The CDR3 sequence is CSARKATGQYF. The CDR3 nucleotides read TGCAGTGCTAGAAAGGCGACGGGGCAGTACTTC.

The J gene is TRBJ2-7, the V gene TRBV28; D unresolved. In germline, CDR1 is MDHEN, CDR2 SYDVKM. This CDR3 region has 12 residues. The V end lost 1 base, the J end lost 6 bases, and 7 bases lay between the germline ends. The DNA for the CDR3 is TGTGCCAGCAGTTTATCTCCCCGCGAGCAGTACTTC. Translating gives CASSLSPREQYF.

This chain uses TRBV6-4 with TRBJ2-3; 7 bases fit TRBD1. Germline loops: CDR1 MRHNA, CDR2 SNTAGT. The CDR3 length is 16 residues. V trimming: 6 bases; J trimming: 1 base; junction bases outside the gene matches: 10. The CDR3 sequence: CASSPTTGYGTDTQYF. The CDR3 DNA reads TGTGCCAGCAGCCCTACGACAGGGTACGGCACAGATACGCAGTATTTT.

The V gene is TRBV27, the J gene TRBJ2-2; 7 bases are a match to TRBD1. This CDR3 has 15 amino acids. CDR1 and CDR2 from the germline V gene are MNHEY and SMNVEV (reference sequence). After removal of 3 bases from V and 5 bases from J, the junction contained 6 bases not matched to a gene. CDR3 sequence reads: CASSFGNRGTGELFF. CDR3 coding DNA: TGTGCCAGCAGTTTCGGAAACAGGGGAACCGGGGAGCTGTTTTTT.

The chain carries TRBV19 and TRBJ2-1; 11 bases line up with TRBD2. Germline lookup yields CDR1 LNHDA and CDR2 SQIVND (reference sequence). The junction had 7 bases not matched to a gene; V was cut back by 6 bases and J by 3 bases. The CDR3 has 16 residues. DNA for the CDR3: TGTGCCAGTAGAGTAGCGGGAGGGATTATCTACAATGAGCAGTTCTTC. Protein sequence: CASRVAGGIIYNEQFF.

The chain is built from TRBV18 and TRBJ1-3, with D hard to call. Germline V lookup: CDR1 KGHSH, CDR2 LQKENI. The length of the CDR3 is 15 residues. The V end was cut by 3 bases, the J end by 4 bases, with 13 bases between. The CDR3 DNA reads TGTGCCAGCTCACCCAACAGCCAGGAGGGAAACACCATATATTTT. Amino acids: CASSPNSQEGNTIYF.

The chain links TRBV7-9 to TRBJ2-5; TRBD1 agrees at 7 bases. This CDR3 is built from 14 residues. Germline-derived CDR1 and CDR2 are SEHNR and FQNEAQ (reference sequence). Trimming took 5 bases from V and 4 from J; bases not matched to a gene: 7. CDR3 coding DNA: TGTGCCAGCAGCCGGATGGGACAGATAGAGACCCAGTACTTC. Translated, it gives CASSRMGQIETQYF.